A selection of T cell receptor beta chains follows, all from one sample in a study of CD8+ T cells in alopecia areata. The method was immunoSEQ multiplex PCR; TCRdb's version includes in-frame clones alone and lacks a portion of them. Of some 200,000 clones in the sample, 50% to 60% are singletons; the top ten hold approximately 14%. This material consisted of CD4+ T cells sorted from blood, taken at week 0. These receptors came from a human donor with alopecia areata. CDR3s include the opening cysteine and the closing phenylalanine or tryptophan.

cdr3_length	j_call	v_call	cdr3_aa
15	TRBJ1-6	TRBV11-2	CASSLAPGTNSPLHF
12	TRBJ2-5	TRBV15	CATSREPETQYF
15	TRBJ1-1	TRBV10-3	CAISESGGWGTEAFF
14	TRBJ1-5	TRBV2	CASSGVRSNQPQHF
13	TRBJ2-7	TRBV29-1	CSVVREYSYEQYF
12	TRBJ1-2	TRBV2	CASSDGPGPYTF
13	TRBJ1-4	TRBV27	CASSSQTGEKLFF
16	TRBJ1-6	TRBV27	CASSSSDRVGNSPLHF
12	TRBJ2-7	TRBV6-1	CASMGGTYEQYF
14	TRBJ2-7	TRBV6-1	CASSTERDAHEQYF
13	TRBJ1-1	TRBV2	CASEWPGGGEAFF
15	TRBJ2-6	TRBV6-6	CASSYRASGANVLTF
14	TRBJ1-2	TRBV5-1	CASSLDGTNYGYTF
12	TRBJ2-5	TRBV2	CASSPGRETQYF
13	TRBJ2-7	TRBV5-1	CASSLLGTWEQYF
12	TRBJ1-6	TRBV6-1	CASSEGGTPLHF
13	TRBJ1-2	TRBV30	CAWTRITNYGYTF
15	TRBJ2-1	TRBV7-3	CASNKGQGMGNEQFF
13	TRBJ2-1	TRBV29-1	CSARGGGGNEQFF
12	TRBJ1-1	TRBV30	CAWRRRGTEAFF
13	TRBJ1-2	TRBV11-2	CASRKQGDGGYTF
15	TRBJ2-3	TRBV7-3	CASSLRLADTDTQYF
14	TRBJ1-1	TRBV4-1	CASSQQGGNTEAFF
13	TRBJ1-2	TRBV29-1	CSVDNGGGYGYTF
13	TRBJ2-3	TRBV6-6	CASSYFGTDTQYF
13	TRBJ2-3	TRBV30	CAWSRPGTDTQYF
13	TRBJ2-7	TRBV29-1	CSVKSGAAYEQYF
17	TRBJ1-1	TRBV2	CASSQVGTGGRNTEAFF
13	TRBJ2-5	TRBV4-2	CASSPRAGETQYF
12	TRBJ1-2	TRBV9	CASSVQGDGYTF
13	TRBJ2-7	TRBV29-1	CSVGRTGYYEQYF
15	TRBJ1-1	TRBV7-8	CASSSQLGGNTEAFF
11	TRBJ2-7	TRBV11-2	CASSPISEQYF
15	TRBJ2-7	TRBV29-1	CSVQFDDRGIYEQYF
13	TRBJ1-5	TRBV30	CAWSVAGTQPQHF
15	TRBJ2-7	TRBV6-1	CASSELRTRHYEQYF
13	TRBJ1-6	TRBV13	CASFVRGSSPLHF
14	TRBJ2-7	TRBV29-1	CSVSPGQGALGQYF
15	TRBJ1-1	TRBV5-1	CASSLAFPGDTEAFF
14	TRBJ1-5	TRBV29-1	CSVLITGSSQPQHF
14	TRBJ2-5	TRBV29-1	CSVDSRGRVETQYF
13	TRBJ1-2	TRBV29-1	CSVELRGSYGYTF
18	TRBJ2-7	TRBV1	CTSSQDCSPGGQSYEQYF
14	TRBJ2-7	TRBV7-8	CASSLTRTYYEQYF
12	TRBJ2-5	TRBV29-1	CSLAQGLETQYF
14	TRBJ2-7	TRBV6-5	CASSSPGQGYEQYF
13	TRBJ2-7	TRBV7-2	CASSLLIPGEQYF
14	TRBJ2-3	TRBV6-1	CASTTAGGTDTQYF
14	TRBJ1-3	TRBV9	CASSVETGGNTIYF
14	TRBJ2-3	TRBV15	CATSRGPSTDTQYF
15	TRBJ1-1	TRBV19	CASGTGRTGNTEAFF
13	TRBJ1-1	TRBV6-6	CASSSKINTEAFF
13	TRBJ1-3	TRBV29-1	CSVGGGSGNTIYF
16	TRBJ1-6	TRBV6-1	CASSERAGGADSPLHF
11	TRBJ2-1	TRBV18	CASSSKGEQFF
12	TRBJ2-7	TRBV2	CADSPQGYEQYF
12	TRBJ1-2	TRBV6-1	CASSDSNYGYTF
13	TRBJ2-7	TRBV27	CASSLVGSYEQYF
15	.	TRBV30	CAWSVRMGRGNEQYF